The T cell receptor (beta chain) described here comes from a study of shared clonotypes between healthy human individuals. CDR3 length: 13 residues. Germline CDR1 is SQVTM and CDR2 is ANQGSEA. V lost 6 bases and J 0 bases, leaving 11 bases between the germline ends. Method: immunoSEQ multiplex PCR; TCRdb's copy keeps in-frame clones and lacks some. The sample holds about 1.5 million clones; under 99% are singletons and the top ten take around 0.45%. This sequence was found in a man aged 25 to 45 in good health. Sequencing input: naive CD4+ T cells sorted from blood. As for subset: CD45RA+ positively selected. V gene TRBV29-1 combines with J gene TRBJ2-5; weak D call: TRBD1 (5 bases). CDR3 DNA: TGCAGCGTAGGGAAGACAGACCAAGAGACCCAGTACTTC. Amino acid sequence: CSVGKTDQETQYF.